The 28 T cell receptor beta chains given below trace back to one sample, sequenced in a study of cytomegalovirus exposure and HLA in healthy donors. Vbeta (60) and Jbeta (13) primers were used in the PCR. The table came from immunoSEQ multiplex PCR; TCRdb's copy has only in-frame clones and leaves some out. The table shows around 200,000 clones, with more than 65% occurring only once. The sample was PBMCs. Receptor source: a woman aged 30 to 39 in good health and CMV-seropositive.

The J gene is TRBJ2-1, the V gene TRBV28; 10 bases agree with TRBD2. Germline assignment: CDR1 MDHEN and CDR2 SYDVKM. The trim removed 6 bases at V and 5 bases at J, leaving 4 bases unmatched. The CDR3 is 14 amino acids. Here the CDR3 reads CASSGTSVDNEQFF. The CDR3 coding sequence is TGTGCCAGCAGCGGGACTAGCGTTGACAATGAGCAGTTCTTC.

The chain employs TRBV27 and TRBJ2-1; 8 nucleotides align to TRBD2. The length of the CDR3 is 16 residues. Trimming at V came to 6 bases and at J to 3 bases, leaving 10 bases not matched to a gene. Germline CDR1 reads MNHEY; CDR2 reads SMNVEV (reference sequence). The CDR3 DNA reads as TGTGCCAGCAGACGGTGGGCTAGCGGGCTCTACAATGAGCAGTTCTTC. Translated, it gives CASRRWASGLYNEQFF.

The CDR3 sequence: CSGLERVDEQYF. The CDR3 DNA reads TGCAGCGGCCTGGAGAGGGTAGACGAGCAGTACTTC. The rearrangement uses TRBV29-1 and TRBJ2-7, with TRBD2 as a possible D gene (5 bases). The CDR3 runs 12 residues. V was clipped by 7 bases and J by 5 bases, with 15 bases between them. Germline V gene data show CDR1 as SQVTM and CDR2 as ANQGSEA.

The chain has TRBV29-1 and TRBJ1-4; D remains ambiguous. The CDR3 covers 13 residues. V was clipped by 4 bases and J by 8 bases, with 14 bases between them. Germline CDR1 and CDR2: SQVTM and ANQGSEA. Here the CDR3 reads CSVGSVREEKLFF. CDR3 nucleotide sequence: TGCAGCGTTGGAAGTGTTAGAGAGGAAAAACTGTTTTTT.

V and J are TRBV19 and TRBJ2-1; no clear D gene. The CDR3 is made up of 12 amino acids. V gave up 7 bases and J gave up 0 bases, with 4 bases separating them. Germline V gene data show CDR1 as LNHDA and CDR2 as SQIVND (reference sequence). CDR3 region: CASKSSYNEQFF. The CDR3, as DNA: TGTGCCAGTAAGAGCTCCTACAATGAGCAGTTCTTC.

The rearrangement joins TRBV29-1 to TRBJ2-7; D gene ambiguous. The germline V gene has CDR1 SQVTM and CDR2 ANQGSEA. The CDR3 sequence is 10 residues long. V gave up 4 bases and J gave up 4 bases, with 5 bases separating them. The CDR3 DNA reads TGCAGCGTTGTCCAGTACGAGCAGTACTTC. This sequence encodes CSVVQYEQYF.

The CDR3 sequence is CASSLRTSGLVQYF. CDR3 in DNA: TGTGCCAGCAGTTTACGGACTAGTGGATTGGTGCAGTACTTC. This chain connects TRBV27 to TRBJ2-5, with 7 bases that match TRBD2. Looked up from germline, CDR1 is MNHEY and CDR2 is SMNVEV (reference sequence). J gave up 11 bases and V 2 bases, and 11 bases lay outside the gene matches. The CDR3 spans 14 residues.

DNA for the CDR3: TGTGCCAGCAGCCTCGAGGGCACAGATACGCAGTATTTT. Amino acid sequence: CASSLEGTDTQYF. The chain carries TRBV5-6 and TRBJ2-3; no definite D call. This CDR3 is 13 amino acids long. Trimming shortened V by 4 bases and J by 1 base, and 7 bases separated the two germline ends. Germline assignment: CDR1 SGHDT and CDR2 YYEEEE.

A few counts support this clone. The V call is TRBV5-1, the J call TRBJ2-1; 10 bases fit TRBD2. Germline CDR1 and CDR2: SGHRS and YFSETQ. J lost 9 bases, V lost 0 bases, and 6 bases had no gene match. The CDR3 loop spans 15 amino acids. The CDR3: CASSLASGSLGEQFF. The CDR3 nucleotides read TGCGCCAGCAGCTTGGCTAGCGGGAGCCTAGGTGAGCAGTTCTTC.

This clone was seen once. J is TRBJ1-4 and V is TRBV5-5; 7 bases line up with TRBD1. The germline CDR1 and CDR2 sequences are SGHKS and YYEKEE (reference sequence). V was clipped by 3 bases and J by 3 bases; unmatched bases: 5. The CDR3 consists of 15 residues. The CDR3 DNA reads as TGTGCCAGCAGCTCCGACAGGGCGGCTAATGAAAAACTGTTTTTT. This gives the protein CASSSDRAANEKLFF.

The J gene is TRBJ1-1, the V gene TRBV10-2; D perhaps matches TRBD1 (5 bases). This CDR3 is built from 14 residues. The V end was cut by 5 bases, the J end by 6 bases, with 16 bases between. Per germline, CDR1 WSHSY and CDR2 SAAADI. The CDR3: CASSSPTEDPEAFF. The CDR3 DNA sequence: TGCGCCAGCAGTTCCCCGACAGAGGACCCTGAAGCTTTCTTT.

The chain joins TRBV5-6 to TRBJ1-6; D is possibly TRBD1 (5 bases). Germline V gene data show CDR1 as SGHDT and CDR2 as YYEEEE. The CDR3 is 15 residues long. V lost 0 bases to trimming and J lost 7 bases, with 11 bases between them. The CDR3 sequence is CASSLGSAGNSPLHF. The DNA of the CDR3 is TGTGCCAGCAGCTTGGGGTCGGCAGGGAATTCACCCCTCCACTTT.

The J gene is TRBJ2-7, the V gene TRBV6-1; 11 nucleotides align to TRBD1. The CDR3 has 15 residues. V shed 5 bases, J shed 7 bases, and the junction held 10 bases outside the gene matches. Germline loops: CDR1 MNHNS, CDR2 SASEGT. CDR3 sequence reads: CASSLLGQGAREQYF. The CDR3 bases are TGTGCCAGCAGTTTACTAGGACAGGGGGCGCGAGAGCAGTACTTC.

The chain employs TRBV7-2 and TRBJ1-4; 7 bases fit TRBD1. Germline CDR1 is SGHTA and CDR2 is FQGNSA. The CDR3 runs 15 residues. The J segment lost 5 bases and the V segment lost 5 bases, leaving 8 bases of the junction unmatched. The CDR3 protein is CASSAYRGGNEKLFF. Here the CDR3 DNA reads TGTGCCAGCAGCGCATACAGGGGTGGGAATGAAAAACTGTTTTTT.

A single count supports this clone. The chain combines TRBV4-1 with TRBJ2-1, with 9 bases aligning to TRBD2. The CDR3 runs 16 residues. After removal of 3 bases from V and 9 bases from J, the junction contained 12 bases not matched to a gene. CDR1 MGHRA and CDR2 YSYEKL come from the germline V gene. The CDR3 DNA is TGCGCCAGCAGCCAGACGAACTTAGCGGGGGCGGGTGAGCAGTTCTTC. Amino acid sequence: CASSQTNLAGAGEQFF.

This clone has a handful of counts. J is TRBJ2-7 and V is TRBV7-8; 7 bases match TRBD1. The CDR3 has 13 amino acids. CDR1 and CDR2 from the germline V gene are SGHVS and FQNEAQ. V trimming: 5 bases; J trimming: 5 bases; junction bases outside the gene matches: 6. In DNA form, the CDR3 reads TGTGCCAGCAGCGTGGACAGGTCGAACGAGCAGTACTTC. This encodes CASSVDRSNEQYF.

The chain uses TRBV25-1 and TRBJ1-5; D not resolved. This CDR3 is 14 amino acids long. Trimming shortened V by 0 bases and J by 4 bases, and 7 bases separated the two germline ends. CDR1 is MGHDK and CDR2 is SYGVNS in the germline V gene. For the CDR3, the DNA is TGTGCCAGCAGTGAATACCGGGTTAATCAGCCCCAGCATTTT. Its translation is CASSEYRVNQPQHF.

The CDR3 here is CASSLLTNRGSGYTF. Written as DNA, the CDR3 is TGTGCCAGCAGCTTACTGACTAACAGGGGATCTGGCTACACCTTC. The chain joins TRBV7-2 to TRBJ1-2, with 7 bases identical to TRBD1. Germline-derived CDR1 and CDR2 are SGHTA and FQGNSA. This CDR3 has 15 residues. V was pared by 2 bases and J by 7 bases, with 10 bases of the junction left unmatched. The variable domain in full, with the rest retrieved from reference TRBV7-2 and TRBJ1-2, is GAGVSQSPSNKVTEKGKDVELRCDPISGHTALYWYRQSLGQGLEFLIYFQGNSAPDKSGLPSDRFSAERTGGSVSTLTIQRTQQEDSAVYLCASSLLTNRGSGYTFGSGTRLTVV.

This chain connects TRBV28 to TRBJ2-7, with 7 bases lining up with TRBD1. Germline CDR1 and CDR2: MDHEN and SYDVKM. This CDR3 region has 14 residues. Unmatched junction bases numbered 8, after V lost 7 bases and J lost 2 bases. The CDR3 nucleotides read TGTGCCAGCACCCCAGGACAGGCCCCCTACGAGCAGTACTTC. Protein: CASTPGQAPYEQYF.

CDR3 sequence: CASSRGLAGRVYEQFF. The DNA of the CDR3 is TGTGCCAGCAGCAGGGGACTAGCGGGAAGAGTATATGAGCAGTTCTTC. The J gene is TRBJ2-1, the V gene TRBV11-2; 13 bases align to TRBD2. Germline lookup yields CDR1 SGHAT and CDR2 FQNNGV. The CDR3 consists of 16 residues. V was pared by 5 bases and J by 8 bases, with 9 bases of the junction left unmatched. The entire variable domain, with the rest obtained from reference TRBV11-2 and TRBJ2-1, is as follows: EAGVAQSPRYKIIEKRQSVAFWCNPISGHATLYWYQQILGQGPKLLIQFQNNGVVDDSQLPKDRFSAERLKGVDSTLKIQPAKLEDSAVYLCASSRGLAGRVYEQFFGPGTRLTVL.

The gene calls are TRBV5-6 and TRBJ2-7; TRBD2 agrees at 13 bases. The germline gives CDR1 SGHDT, CDR2 YYEEEE. The CDR3 length is 14 residues. Trimming took 0 bases from V and 8 from J; bases not matched to a gene: 2. The CDR3 here is CASSLGLAGGQQYF. DNA for the CDR3: TGTGCCAGCAGCTTGGGACTAGCGGGAGGACAGCAGTACTTC.

The V call is TRBV7-9, the J call TRBJ2-1; 11 bases align to TRBD2. The CDR3 consists of 17 residues. J gave up 2 bases and V 6 bases, and 9 bases lay outside the gene matches. Germline V CDR1 and CDR2: SEHNR, FQNEAQ (reference sequence). CDR3 residues: CASRNRLAGTAYNEQFF. For the CDR3, the DNA is TGTGCCAGCAGGAACAGACTAGCGGGAACGGCCTACAATGAGCAGTTCTTC. The entire variable domain, with the rest obtained from reference TRBV7-9 and TRBJ2-1, is as follows: DTGVSQNPRHKITKRGQNVTFRCDPISEHNRLYWYRQTLGQGPEFLTYFQNEAQLEKSRLLSDRFSAERPKGSFSTLEIQRTEQGDSAMYLCASRNRLAGTAYNEQFFGPGTRLTVL.

The genes are TRBV2 and TRBJ2-7; D ambiguous. The V gene lost 2 bases and the J gene lost 7 bases, with 9 bases spanning the gap. From germline, CDR1 is SNHLY and CDR2 FYNNEI. The CDR3 spans 12 residues. The CDR3, as DNA: TGTGCCAGCAGTGAAACTCCAATTGAGCAGTACTTC. It yields the protein CASSETPIEQYF.

The chain has TRBV27 and TRBJ2-5, with TRBD1 matching over 8 bases. Germline V gene sequence: CDR1 MNHEY, CDR2 SMNVEV (reference sequence). V was pared by 6 bases and J by 4 bases, with 10 bases of the junction left unmatched. The CDR3 spans 15 residues. The chain's CDR3 is CASREAGGNRETQYF. CDR3 DNA: TGTGCCAGCAGGGAGGCAGGGGGCAATAGAGAGACCCAGTACTTC.

The chain recombines TRBV29-1 with TRBJ2-3, with D hard to call. V was pared by 7 bases and J by 4 bases, with 12 bases between. This CDR3 has 12 amino acids. Germline-derived CDR1 and CDR2 are SQVTM and ANQGSEA. In DNA, the CDR3 is TGCAGCGCTCGTATCCAGGCAGATACGCAGTATTTT. It specifies CSARIQADTQYF.

V and J are TRBV9 and TRBJ1-1; D is perhaps TRBD1 (5 bases). Germline V gene data show CDR1 as SGDLS and CDR2 as YYNGEE. The V gene lost 0 bases and the J gene lost 8 bases, with 20 bases spanning the gap. The CDR3 is 16 amino acids. The DNA for the CDR3 is TGTGCCAGCAGCGTAGTGGACAACCTTTCGCCCCTGGAAGCTTTCTTT. Translation: CASSVVDNLSPLEAFF.

This chain links TRBV7-2 with TRBJ2-1; weak D call: TRBD2 (6 bases). Germline V gene lookup returns CDR1 SGHTA and CDR2 FQGNSA. This CDR3 has 15 residues. The V gene lost 2 bases and the J gene lost 2 bases, with 10 bases spanning the gap. The CDR3 nucleotides read TGTGCCAGCAGCTTAACCGGGGGTACCTACAATGAGCAGTTCTTC. It yields the protein CASSLTGGTYNEQFF.

This chain links TRBV6-1 with TRBJ2-3; 12 positions agree with TRBD2. The CDR3 spans 16 residues. The J segment lost 1 base and the V segment lost 1 base, leaving 0 bases of the junction unmatched. The V gene's germline CDR1 is MNHNS and CDR2 SASEGT. The CDR3 bases are TGTGCCAGCAGTGAAGGACTAGCGGGAGGCACAGATACGCAGTATTTT. Amino acids: CASSEGLAGGTDTQYF.